This is a list of T cell receptor beta chains from one sample in a study of T-cell reconstitution after alpha-beta-depleted transplantation in children. TCRdb used MiXCR to reprocess the PCR reads, holding one entry per CDR3 protein. This table holds some 290,000 distinct CDR3 sequences, 9.9% found once. The sequenced sample was PBMCs from the stem cell graft donor, obtained from the stem cell graft. The source of these receptors is a human donor who donated a stem cell graft to a child with SCID. CDR3s include the opening cysteine and the closing phenylalanine or tryptophan. The D gene is left open where the match is weak. For some rows the clone size is stated as once, few or many, or as a class when expanded; others skip it.

d_call | j_call | v_call | clone_size | cdr3_nt | cdr3_aa
NA | TRBJ2-2 | TRBV5-8 | many | TGTGCCAGCAGCTGGGTAGGGATCACCGGGGAGCTGTTTTTT | CASSWVGITGELFF
NA | TRBJ2-2 | TRBV7-9 | few | TGTGCCAGCAGCTTACTGTGGTCCGGGGAGCTGTTTTTT | CASSLLWSGELFF
TRBD1 | TRBJ1-5 | TRBV27 | few | TGTGCCAGCAGTCCCGGACAGGGGGTGGACCCGAGCAATCAGCCCCAGCATTTT | CASSPGQGVDPSNQPQHF
TRBD1 | TRBJ2-3 | TRBV19 | many | TGTGCCAGTAGCCGAGCAAGGGGGCGCGAAGATACGCAGTATTTT | CASSRARGREDTQYF
NA | TRBJ2-2 | TRBV10-3 | NA | TGTGCCATCAGTGTTGGGACCACCGGGGAGCTGTTTTTT | CAISVGTTGELFF
NA | TRBJ2-7 | TRBV7-8 | NA | TGTGCCAGCAGCCCCCAACGGTTTAGGGTGGAGGAGCAGTACTTC | CASSPQRFRVEEQYF
TRBD1 | TRBJ1-5 | TRBV6-5 | NA | TGTGCCAGCAGTTCCGGACAGGGATGGCAGCCCCAGCATTTT | CASSSGQGWQPQHF
NA | TRBJ2-1 | TRBV12-3/TRBV12-4 | NA | TGTGCCACCCGCGGCCGCTTATACAATGAGCAGTTCTTC | CATRGRLYNEQFF
NA | TRBJ1-1 | TRBV3-1 | many | TGTGCCAGCAGCCAAAAGGGGGGGAGGGGGAGAGCTTTCTTT | CASSQKGGRGRAFF
TRBD1 | TRBJ1-6 | TRBV27 | NA | TGTGCCAGCGCTGCGGATTACAGGGGGAGGCATTCACCCCTCCACTTT | CASAADYRGRHSPLHF
NA | TRBJ2-1 | TRBV20-1 | NA | TGCAGTGCTAGAGACAACAATGAGCAGTTCTTC | CSARDNNEQFF
NA | TRBJ1-1 | TRBV5-4 | NA | TGTGCCAACTCCTATGAGGGAGTGGGAAACACTGAAGCTTTCTTT | CANSYEGVGNTEAFF
NA | TRBJ2-1 | TRBV5-1 | NA | TGCGCCAGCAGCCACCCGGACAATGAGCAGTTCTTC | CASSHPDNEQFF
NA | TRBJ1-4 | TRBV9 | few | TGTGCCAGCAGCGTAGGCCTGGGCGGTGAAAAACTGTTTTTT | CASSVGLGGEKLFF
TRBD1 | TRBJ2-3 | TRBV6-1 | few | TGTGCCAGCAGGGGGCGACAGGGCCGGGCAGATACGCAGTATTTT | CASRGRQGRADTQYF
TRBD1 | TRBJ2-7 | TRBV5-1 | few | TGCGCCAGCAGCCCCCCGGGACAGGGGACCTACGAGCAGTACTTC | CASSPPGQGTYEQYF
NA | TRBJ2-1 | TRBV5-1 | many | TGCGCCAGCAGCAACGGCCCACAAAATGAGCAGTTCTTC | CASSNGPQNEQFF
TRBD1 | TRBJ1-2 | TRBV11-1 | few | TGTGCCAGCAGCTTACCCATCCGGGACAGGGGGCAGGACTATGGCTACACCTTC | CASSLPIRDRGQDYGYTF
NA | TRBJ2-5 | TRBV5-1 | NA | TGCGCCAGCAGCTCCCTATCGGGGGAAGAGACCCAGTACTTC | CASSSLSGEETQYF
TRBD1 | TRBJ2-2 | TRBV19 | few | TGTGCCAGTAGTATAATTTGGACAGGGCCCGGGGAGCTGTTTTTT | CASSIIWTGPGELFF
NA | TRBJ1-1 | TRBV29-1 | NA | TGCAGCGTTGTCCCGAGGACTGAAGCTTTCTTT | CSVVPRTEAFF
NA | TRBJ2-2 | TRBV20-1 | many | TGCAGTGCCGGGATGAACACCGGGGAGCTGTTTTTT | CSAGMNTGELFF
TRBD1 | TRBJ1-1 | TRBV20-1 | few | TGCAGTGCTAGATCGGGACAGCCGCCTGAAGCTTTCTTT | CSARSGQPPEAFF
NA | TRBJ1-2 | TRBV3-1 | many | TGTGCCAGCAGCCGGGTGGGACATGGCTACACCTTC | CASSRVGHGYTF
NA | TRBJ1-2 | TRBV3-1 | many | TGTGCCAGCAGCCAAGAGCCGACCACTAACTATGGCTACACCTTC | CASSQEPTTNYGYTF
NA | TRBJ1-1 | TRBV25-1 | many | TGTGCCAGCGGGAACAGGGAGGCAAACACTGAAGCTTTCTTT | CASGNREANTEAFF
TRBD1 | TRBJ2-3 | TRBV12-3/TRBV12-4 | NA | TGTGCCAGCAGCCCCCAGAAGGGGGCTTCAGATACGCAGTATTTT | CASSPQKGASDTQYF
TRBD2 | TRBJ2-1 | TRBV5-1 | many | TGCGCCAGCAGCTTGAGCGGGGGGAACTACAATGAGCAGTTCTTC | CASSLSGGNYNEQFF
NA | TRBJ1-2 | TRBV16 | few | TGTGCCAGCAGCCAATCCAGGGACTATGGCTACACCTTC | CASSQSRDYGYTF
NA | TRBJ1-2 | TRBV12-3/TRBV12-4 | NA | TGTGCCAGCAGTTCCGTCCCGGGGGAATATGGCTACACCTTC | CASSSVPGEYGYTF
TRBD1 | TRBJ1-2 | TRBV13 | NA | TGTGCCAGCAGCCGCCGGGACAGGGTTAGGGATGGCTACACCTTC | CASSRRDRVRDGYTF
TRBD1 | TRBJ1-6 | TRBV7-9 | NA | TGTGCCAGCAGCACGGACAGGGGGAAGAATTCACCCCTCCACTTT | CASSTDRGKNSPLHF
TRBD1 | TRBJ1-2 | TRBV6-1 | few | TGTGCCAGCAGTCAAACAGGGGAGAGCTACACCTTC | CASSQTGESYTF
TRBD2 | TRBJ2-1 | TRBV3-1 | few | TGTGCCAGCAGTTTAGGACTAGTAAGTAATGAGCAGTTCTTC | CASSLGLVSNEQFF
NA | TRBJ2-5 | TRBV2 | many | TGTGCCAGCATTTTGTGGTCGGGAGAGACCCAGTACTTC | CASILWSGETQYF
NA | TRBJ1-3 | TRBV6-1 | NA | TGTGCCAGCAGGGAAAAACAGCTGACGGGAAACACCATATATTTT | CASREKQLTGNTIYF
TRBD1 | TRBJ2-7 | TRBV2 | NA | TGTGCCAGCACTGTTGAGACAGGGAAAAGACCCCCCTACGAGCAGTACTTC | CASTVETGKRPPYEQYF
TRBD1 | TRBJ2-4 | TRBV2 | NA | TGTGCCAGCAGCGCCCCGGGACAGGGGTCCAAAAACATTCAGTACTTC | CASSAPGQGSKNIQYF
NA | TRBJ1-2 | TRBV12-3/TRBV12-4 | many | TGTGCCAGCAGTTTAGGTAGCGGGGGGCCCTTGAACTATGGCTACACCTTC | CASSLGSGGPLNYGYTF
NA | TRBJ2-3 | TRBV7-2 | few | TGTGCCAGCAGCTTAGGGGCGGACAAGGGACAGTATTTT | CASSLGADKGQYF
NA | TRBJ2-6 | TRBV5-4 | NA | TGTGCCAGCAGCTTGTCCCCAGAAGGGGCCAACGTCCTGACTTTC | CASSLSPEGANVLTF
NA | TRBJ2-5 | TRBV5-6 | NA | TGTGCCAGCAGCGCAGGACCGATCAAGACCCAGTACTTC | CASSAGPIKTQYF
NA | TRBJ1-1 | TRBV12-3/TRBV12-4 | many | TGTGCCAGCAGTTTAACTGTGGGGGTGAACACTGAAGCTTTCTTT | CASSLTVGVNTEAFF
NA | TRBJ1-1 | TRBV27 | NA | TGTGCCAGCAGTTTAAGGGGCTCCGCAGCTTTCTTT | CASSLRGSAAFF
NA | TRBJ2-2 | TRBV5-1 | NA | TGCGCCAGCAGCCAGACAGGGCGGGGCGCCGGGGAGCTGTTTTTT | CASSQTGRGAGELFF
NA | TRBJ1-1 | TRBV12-3/TRBV12-4 | many | TGTGCCAGCAGTTCGGGACCGACGAACACTGAAGCTTTCTTT | CASSSGPTNTEAFF
NA | TRBJ2-2 | TRBV12-3/TRBV12-4 | many | TGTGCCAGCAGTACCCGGGACGGCGACACCGGGGAGCTGTTTTTT | CASSTRDGDTGELFF
NA | TRBJ1-2 | TRBV2 | few | TGTGCCAGCTCCCTTGGGGGGGATTTCTATGGCTACACCTTC | CASSLGGDFYGYTF
NA | TRBJ1-2 | TRBV25-1 | few | TGTGCCAGCGGGCGGACAGAAGGCGGCTACACCTTC | CASGRTEGGYTF
TRBD2 | TRBJ2-5 | TRBV20-1 | NA | TGCAGTGCTGCCCGGGGGGGGCAGGAGACCCAGTACTTC | CSAARGGQETQYF
NA | TRBJ2-2 | TRBV5-1 | few | TGCGCCAGCAGCTTTAGAGGGGAAGGGACCGGGGAGCTGTTTTTT | CASSFRGEGTGELFF
TRBD2 | TRBJ2-1 | TRBV28 | NA | TGTGCCAGCAGACCCGGACTAGCGGCTGGAAACAAGCAGTTCTTC | CASRPGLAAGNKQFF